This entry is about one T cell receptor (beta chain). The sample belongs to a study of shared clonotypes between healthy human individuals. In the naive CD8 group, cells lacked CD45RO and were positively selected for CCR7, so terminally differentiated effector memory CD45RA+ cells were left out. Original handling: Quality scores were absent from the junction-only immunoSEQ sequences, so filtering differed. Clones were read by immunoSEQ multiplex PCR, and TCRdb kept only the in-frame ones, dropping some. V, J and clone size derive from that table, while D and trimming were established from the DNA sequence. The sample lists about 680,000 clones; around 90% were seen once. Trimming cost V 1 base and J 7 bases; bases outside gene matches: 6. The germline gives CDR1 SGHAT, CDR2 FQNNGV. This CDR3 has 15 amino acids.

The rearrangement joins TRBV11-2 to TRBJ2-1, with 8 bases that match TRBD2. Material: naive CD8+ T cells sorted from blood. The source is a man younger than 40 in good health. In nucleotides, the CDR3 is TGTGCCAGCAGCTTAGGGGCGCGCGGGGGGAATGAGCAGTTCTTC. Residues: CASSLGARGGNEQFF.